One sample yielded the 4 T cell receptor beta chains listed below, sequenced in a study of CD8+ T cells in alopecia areata. Stated treatment: oral pan-JAK inhibitor, 5-10 mg twice daily. The sequencing template was cDNA reverse transcribed from extracted RNA. Sequencing was performed with immunoSEQ multiplex PCR; in TCRdb, only in-frame clones are kept and a portion is missing. The table records around 190,000 clones, under 70% of them present only once. Sequencing used CD4+ T cells sorted from blood, obtained at week 4, from a patient treated with tofacitinib. These receptors all come from a human donor with alopecia areata.

V is TRBV7-2 and J is TRBJ2-7; 8 bases are shared with TRBD1. Unmatched junction bases numbered 14, after V lost 4 bases and J lost 6 bases. This CDR3 has 16 amino acids. CDR1 is SGHTA and CDR2 is FQGNSA in the germline V gene. The CDR3 region has the DNA TGTGCCAGCAGCTCGTCGATAGGACAGGGTGAGGGCGAGCAGTACTTC. It specifies CASSSSIGQGEGEQYF.

The CDR3 bases are TGTGCCAGCAGTGTTGGTCTTTATCCTGAAGCTTTCTTT. It codes for CASSVGLYPEAFF. The genes are TRBV25-1 and TRBJ1-1; D unresolved. CDR1 and CDR2 (germline): MGHDK, SYGVNS. The V and J ends lost 4 bases and 6 bases respectively, with 12 bases between them. There are 13 residues in the CDR3. Full variable domain (rest looked up from reference TRBV25-1 and TRBJ1-1): EADIYQTPRYLVIGTGKKITLECSQTMGHDKMYWYQQDPGMELHLIHYSYGVNSTEKGDLSSESTVSRIRTEHFPLTLESARPSHTSQYLCASSVGLYPEAFFGQGTRLTVV.

This clone appeared once. The CDR3 region has the DNA TGTGCCTGGAATCAGGGAGGTGAAAAACTGTTTTTT. Its protein is CAWNQGGEKLFF. The rearrangement uses TRBV30 and TRBJ1-4, with TRBD1 as a possible D gene (5 bases). Trimming removed 4 bases from V and 7 bases from J, with 10 bases in between. Looked up from germline, CDR1 is GTSNPN and CDR2 is SVGIG (reference sequence). The CDR3 totals 12 residues.

Only a few counts were recorded for this clone. The chain joins TRBV7-8 to TRBJ2-5; D might be TRBD1 or TRBD2, each matching 6 bases. CDR1 and CDR2 from the germline V gene are SGHVS and FQNEAQ. The CDR3 runs 15 residues. Trimming removed 5 bases from V and 4 bases from J, with 17 bases in between. The DNA for the CDR3 is TGTGCCAGCAGCCCATTATTTTGGGGGGCAGAGACCCAGTACTTC. Translating it yields CASSPLFWGAETQYF.